This T cell receptor beta chain was identified in a study of cytomegalovirus exposure and HLA in healthy donors. Generated by immunoSEQ multiplex PCR, the TCRdb table keeps only in-frame clones and is missing some. This table has 150,000 to 200,000 clones, approximately 90% appearing once. The CDR3 extends over 14 amino acids. The ends lost 5 bases at V and 4 bases at J; junction bases unmatched: 2. Germline CDR1 SGHTA, CDR2 FQGNSA. This clone was found once. The receptor was isolated from a man younger than 30 in good health and CMV-seronegative. The chain links TRBV7-2 to TRBJ2-2; TRBD1 matches at 9 bases. Material: PBMCs. In DNA, the CDR3 is TGTGCCAGCAGCGGGACAGGGCCCACCGGGGAGCTGTTTTTT. The encoded protein is CASSGTGPTGELFF.